Following are 8 T cell receptor beta chains from one sample sequenced in a study of blood T cells in healthy people across ages. Combining a sample-barcoded 5' primer with a J-beta primer mix, a second PCR ran for about 7 to 12 cycles. TCRdb ran MiXCR on the 5' RACE reads and lists one entry per CDR3 protein. Of roughly 830,000 distinct CDR3 sequences listed, around 68% were seen once; the top ten hold 28%. Sequencing was carried out using blood. These receptor sequences come from a man aged 25-45 years in good health.

This chain connects TRBV20-1 to TRBJ2-5; tentatively, D is TRBD2 (5 bases). The closer fit of TRBJ2-7 to the DNA end suggests the J call may be wrong. CDR3 length: 12 amino acids. Germline lookup yields CDR1 DFQATT and CDR2 SNEGSKA (reference sequence). The CDR3 here is CSARELGDEQYF. The CDR3 coding sequence is TGCAGTGCTAGAGAACTAGGCGACGAGCAGTACTTC.

This clonotype appeared a few times. The chain has TRBV20-1 and TRBJ2-7, with D possibly matching TRBD1 (6 bases). This CDR3 comprises 15 residues. V lost 0 bases, J lost 2 bases, and 14 bases lay in between. CDR1 DFQATT and CDR2 SNEGSKA come from the germline V gene (reference sequence). The CDR3: CSARDRAGDPYEQYF. CDR3 DNA: TGCAGTGCTAGAGATCGGGCAGGGGATCCCTACGAGCAGTACTTC.

The chain employs TRBV6-6 and TRBJ1-6; 9 bases align to TRBD1. The germline V gene has CDR1 MNHNY and CDR2 SVGAGI (reference sequence). CDR3 length equals 14 residues. V was clipped by 6 bases and J by 10 bases; unmatched bases: 7. The CDR3 DNA sequence: TGTGCCAGCAGCCCAACGACAGGGGGGTCACCCCTCCACTTT. Translating gives CASSPTTGGSPLHF.

This clonotype was counted once. The chain combines TRBV5-1 with TRBJ1-4, with 7 positions matching TRBD1. Losses at the gene ends were 0 bases for V and 8 bases for J; bases not matched to a gene: 4. From germline, CDR1 is SGHRS and CDR2 YFSETQ. The length of the CDR3 is 14 residues. CDR3 coding DNA: TGCGCCAGCAGCTTGGAACAGGGGCGCGAAAAACTGTTTTTT. Translation: CASSLEQGREKLFF. The whole variable domain, remainder taken from reference TRBV5-1 and TRBJ1-4, is KAGVTQTPRYLIKTRGQQVTLSCSPISGHRSVSWYQQTPGQGLQFLFEYFSETQRNKGNFPGRFSGRQFSNSRSEMNVSTLELGDSALYLCASSLEQGREKLFFGSGTQLSVL.

The J gene is TRBJ1-1, the V gene TRBV29-1; D possibly corresponds to TRBD1 (6 bases). Deletions cut 6 bases from V and 5 bases from J, with 13 bases between. Per the germline V gene, CDR1 is SQVTM and CDR2 is ANQGSEA. CDR3 size: 12 residues. The CDR3 loop reads CSVGTGQTEAFF. The CDR3 nucleotides are TGCAGCGTGGGAACAGGGCAGACTGAAGCTTTCTTT.

The V gene is TRBV6-6, the J gene TRBJ1-2, with D perhaps TRBD1 (6 bases). V shed 7 bases and J shed 5 bases, with 11 bases lying between them. The CDR3 spans 12 residues. Looked up from germline, CDR1 is MNHNY and CDR2 is SVGAGI (reference sequence). The CDR3 DNA reads as TGTGCCAGCATCGACAGGACTTATGGCTACACCTTC. Translation gives CASIDRTYGYTF.

This sequence joins TRBV20-1 and TRBJ1-1; possibly TRBD1 for D (5 bases). The CDR3 is made up of 12 amino acids. Germline CDR1 and CDR2: DFQATT and SNEGSKA (reference sequence). V was pared by 6 bases and J by 7 bases, with 15 bases between. Written as DNA, the CDR3 is TGCAGTGCCAACCACAGGCTACGTGAAGCTTTCTTT. Residues: CSANHRLREAFF.

The chain is built from TRBV7-2 and TRBJ2-3; D possibly corresponds to TRBD1 (7 bases). Trimming took off 3 bases at V and 5 bases at J, with 15 bases between the two ends. The CDR3 covers 15 residues. CDR1 and CDR2 from the germline V gene are SGHTA and FQGNSA. CDR3 sequence: CASSFGGTAGDTQYF. The DNA of the CDR3 is TGTGCCAGCAGCTTCGGCGGGACAGCTGGAGATACGCAGTATTTT.